The rows below give T cell receptor beta chains drawn from one sample of a study of cytomegalovirus exposure and HLA in healthy donors. Sequencing was performed with immunoSEQ multiplex PCR; in TCRdb, only in-frame clones are kept and a portion is missing. The sample contains over 150,000 clones, less than 90% of which appear only once. The sample comprised PBMCs. Source of these receptors: a man aged 45-65 years in good health and CMV-seronegative. CDR3s include the opening cysteine and the closing phenylalanine or tryptophan. The D gene is left open where the match is weak. Only part of the rows carry a size: once, few, many, or a class if the clone is expanded.

TRBD2	.	TRBV11-2	TRBJ2-1	CASSFHGTKWQQFF	TGTGCCAGCAGCTTCCACGGGACTAAGTGGCAGCAGTTCTTC
TRBD2	.	TRBV9	TRBJ2-1	CARGGGRSYNEQFF	TGTGCCAGGGGGGGCGGGAGGTCTTACAATGAGCAGTTCTTC
TRBD2	.	TRBV4-3	TRBJ2-1	CASSTHLADNEQFF	TGCGCCAGCAGCACACACCTAGCGGACAATGAGCAGTTCTTC
TRBD1	.	TRBV18	TRBJ2-7	CASSPRDSPYEQYF	TGTGCCAGCTCACCCCGGGACAGTCCCTACGAGCAGTACTTC
TRBD2	.	TRBV9	TRBJ2-4	CASSFSGSSNIQYF	TGTGCCAGCAGCTTTAGCGGGAGTAGTAACATTCAGTACTTC
.	.	TRBV28	TRBJ2-1	CASSPGGVPRNEQFF	TGTGCCAGCAGCCCAGGCGGGGTACCCCGCAATGAGCAGTTCTTC
.	few	TRBV5-6	TRBJ1-5	CASSLTGQGNQPQHF	TGTGCCAGCAGCTTGACTGGCCAGGGCAATCAGCCCCAGCATTTT
TRBD1	.	TRBV5-1	TRBJ2-1	CASSLEGQWRNEQFF	TGCGCCAGCAGCTTGGAGGGACAGTGGAGAAACGAGCAGTTCTTC
TRBD2	.	TRBV7-9	TRBJ2-1	CASSLWTSYSEQFF	TGTGCCAGCAGCCTGTGGACTAGTTATTCTGAGCAGTTCTTC
.	few	TRBV7-9	TRBJ1-1	CASSSGRVPEAFF	TGTGCCAGCAGCTCAGGGAGGGTTCCTGAAGCTTTCTTT
.	.	TRBV10-3	TRBJ2-7	CATLGGTARGEQYF	TGTGCCACCCTAGGAGGGACTGCCAGAGGGGAGCAGTACTTC
.	.	TRBV29-1	TRBJ2-3	CSVEVTGTSTDTQYF	TGCAGCGTCGAAGTTACAGGCACTAGCACAGATACGCAGTATTTT
.	.	TRBV2	TRBJ2-7	CASSEFSYEQYF	TGTGCCAGCAGTGAATTCTCGTACGAGCAGTACTTC
TRBD1	.	TRBV5-1	TRBJ2-2	CASSSRWRGTGANTGELFF	TGCGCCAGCAGCTCGCGTTGGCGTGGGACAGGGGCGAACACCGGGGAGCTGTTTTTT
TRBD2	few	TRBV7-2	TRBJ2-7	CASSAGDYKNEQYF	TGTGCCAGCAGCGCGGGGGACTACAAGAACGAGCAGTACTTC
.	.	TRBV4-2	TRBJ1-2	CASSQLMGQGINYGYTF	TGTGCCAGCAGCCAACTTATGGGGCAGGGGATTAACTATGGCTACACCTTC
TRBD2	.	TRBV6-5	TRBJ2-2	CASSPLAGGRGELFF	TGTGCCAGCAGCCCATTAGCGGGGGGACGCGGGGAGCTGTTTTTT
TRBD1	.	TRBV2	TRBJ2-3	CASSTGGPRRDTQYF	TGTGCCAGCAGCACAGGGGGCCCCCGGCGAGATACGCAGTATTTT
.	.	TRBV6-5	TRBJ2-3	CASSYFPGVRTDTQYF	TGTGCCAGCAGTTACTTCCCCGGGGTCCGCACAGATACGCAGTATTTT
.	.	TRBV7-9	TRBJ1-5	CSSSPGQQPQHF	TGTTCCAGCAGCCCCGGACAGCAGCCCCAGCATTTT
TRBD1	.	TRBV9	TRBJ1-3	CASSLNRGVYGNTIYF	TGTGCCAGCAGCCTAAACAGGGGTGTGTACGGAAACACCATATATTTT
.	.	TRBV19	TRBJ1-1	CASSSRQLNTEAFF	TGTGCCAGTAGTAGTCGACAGTTGAACACTGAAGCTTTCTTT
TRBD1	.	TRBV6-1	TRBJ2-7	CASSDSTGFYEQYF	TGTGCCAGCAGTGATTCGACAGGGTTCTACGAGCAGTACTTC
TRBD1	.	TRBV7-2	TRBJ2-1	CASSLTGGSYNEQFF	TGTGCCAGCAGCTTAACAGGGGGTAGTTACAATGAGCAGTTCTTC
TRBD1	.	TRBV6-5	TRBJ2-2	CASGQGANTGELFF	TGTGCCAGCGGACAGGGGGCGAACACCGGGGAGCTGTTTTTT
TRBD2	.	TRBV6-5	TRBJ2-3	CASRPTSGRTDTQYF	TGTGCCAGCAGACCGACTAGCGGGAGAACAGATACGCAGTATTTT
TRBD2	.	TRBV6-5	TRBJ2-1	CASSLTSAPSNEQFF	TGTGCCAGCAGCTTGACTAGCGCCCCCTCCAATGAGCAGTTCTTC
TRBD1	.	TRBV4-2	TRBJ1-1	CASSQDLSAGGTEAFF	TGTGCCAGCAGCCAAGATCTGTCGGCAGGGGGCACTGAAGCTTTCTTT
.	.	TRBV18	TRBJ1-1	CASSPYSGRRTEAFF	TGTGCCAGCTCACCCTACTCAGGGAGGCGCACTGAAGCTTTCTTT
TRBD2	few	TRBV2	TRBJ2-3	CASSKGLAGDSPGYF	TGTGCCAGCAGTAAAGGACTAGCGGGAGACTCCCCAGGGTATTTT